This passage covers 21 T cell receptor beta chains from one sample sequenced in a study of graft-versus-host responses after intestinal transplantation. The antigens for these receptors are not known. Method: immunoSEQ multiplex PCR; TCRdb's copy keeps in-frame clones and lacks some. The top ten hold 0.28% of the sample, which has 80,000 to 95,000 clones, roughly nine tenths seen once. This sample comprised unstimulated CD4+ T cells sorted from spleen or lymph node cells, obtained before transplant. The receptors here all came from a human donor who was the organ donor for an intestinal transplant.

The chain is built from TRBV6-1 and TRBJ1-1; D perhaps matches TRBD1 (5 bases). The length of the CDR3 is 12 residues. Trimming left V 8 bases short and J 4 bases short, with 11 bases between. The germline V gene has CDR1 MNHNS and CDR2 SASEGT. CDR3 DNA: TGTGCCAGCGGTTGGAGGGGCACTGAAGCTTTCTTT. Amino acid sequence: CASGWRGTEAFF.

Notes on this clone: Other DNA sequences in this specimen translate into the identical CDR3. The J gene is TRBJ2-1, the V gene TRBV10-2; tentative D call: TRBD2 (6 bases). V was cut by 6 bases and J by 10 bases, with 22 bases left in between. The CDR3 contains 15 residues. Germline values: CDR1 WSHSY, CDR2 SAAADI. The CDR3 sequence: CASREWTTTTGEQFF. The CDR3 bases are TGCGCCAGCAGGGAATGGACTACCACAACGGGCGAGCAGTTCTTC.

The count of this clone is one. The chain couples TRBV7-3 to TRBJ2-3; 7 bases map to TRBD2. After removal of 2 bases from V and 2 bases from J, the junction contained 7 bases not matched to a gene. Per germline, CDR1 SGHTA and CDR2 FQGTGA. This CDR3 has 16 amino acids. The CDR3 region is CASSLSSAGVTDTQYF. CDR3 DNA: TGTGCCAGCAGCTTATCGAGCGCGGGAGTCACAGATACGCAGTATTTT.

This chain connects TRBV5-5 to TRBJ1-2; 11 bases line up with TRBD1. This CDR3 is 14 amino acids long. V shed 0 bases, J shed 8 bases, and the junction held 3 bases outside the gene matches. Germline V CDR1 and CDR2: SGHKS, YYEKEE (reference sequence). The chain's CDR3 is CASSLVRTGGGYTF. CDR3 DNA: TGTGCCAGCAGCTTGGTTCGGACAGGGGGCGGCTACACCTTC.

The rearrangement joins TRBV5-1 to TRBJ2-5; D is perhaps TRBD1 (6 bases). Germline V gene sequence: CDR1 SGHRS, CDR2 YFSETQ. Trimming shortened V by 0 bases and J by 5 bases, and 17 bases separated the two germline ends. The CDR3 has 16 amino acids. CDR3 residues: CASSLVAPTGMETQYF. The CDR3 DNA is TGCGCCAGCAGCTTGGTCGCGCCAACAGGGATGGAGACCCAGTACTTC.

J is TRBJ2-7 and V is TRBV7-9; 9 bases agree with TRBD1. Germline V gives CDR1 SEHNR, CDR2 FQNEAQ (reference sequence). The J segment lost 4 bases and the V segment lost 3 bases, leaving 4 bases of the junction unmatched. The CDR3 is 14 residues long. CDR3 sequence (DNA): TGTGCCAGCAGCTTCGAGACAGGGGGTTACGAGCAGTACTTC. It codes for CASSFETGGYEQYF.

The chain uses TRBV27 and TRBJ1-2; D perhaps matches TRBD1 (5 bases). The CDR3 has 14 amino acids. Trimming pared 4 bases from V and 5 bases from J, leaving 14 bases between. CDR1 is MNHEY and CDR2 is SMNVEV in the germline V gene (reference sequence). The CDR3 nucleotides read TGTGCCAGCAGTTCTGCCGGGGGGGAGTATGGCTACACCTTC. Its protein product is CASSSAGGEYGYTF.

The chain carries TRBV13 and TRBJ2-5, with 10 bases fitting TRBD2. The J call may be in error: the DNA end matches TRBJ2-7 better. The CDR3 sequence is 15 residues long. CDR1 is PRHDT, CDR2 FYEKMQ, per germline (reference sequence). DNA for the CDR3: TGTGCCAGCAGCGCGAGACTAGCGGGCCACTACGAGCAGTACTTC. It translates to CASSARLAGHYEQYF.

The chain employs TRBV19 and TRBJ1-5, with D possibly TRBD1 on 5 matching bases. Trimming stripped 2 bases from V and 6 bases from J, with 8 bases between. CDR1 and CDR2 from the germline V gene are LNHDA and SQIVND (reference sequence). The CDR3 extends over 13 amino acids. The CDR3 coding sequence is TGTGCCAGTAGTATACAGGGTGCTCAGCCCCAGCATTTT. Translating it yields CASSIQGAQPQHF.

The chain has TRBV2 and TRBJ2-7, with D maybe TRBD2 (7 bases). Germline V gene lookup returns CDR1 SNHLY and CDR2 FYNNEI. This CDR3 region has 14 residues. V was shortened by 7 bases and J by 2 bases, with 15 bases between the two germline ends. The CDR3 loop is CASKEGGRTYEQYF. CDR3 nucleotides: TGTGCCAGCAAAGAGGGGGGGAGGACCTACGAGCAGTACTTC.

The chain links TRBV7-2 to TRBJ2-5; 10 bases fit TRBD1. The V gene's germline CDR1 is SGHTA and CDR2 FQGNSA. V was pared by 5 bases and J by 4 bases, with 4 bases of the junction left unmatched. This CDR3 is built from 14 residues. CDR3 nucleotide sequence: TGTGCCAGCAGCCGGGACAGGGGCGGAGAGACCCAGTACTTC. This translates into CASSRDRGGETQYF. Drawing the rest from reference TRBV7-2 and TRBJ2-5, the complete variable domain is GAGVSQSPSNKVTEKGKDVELRCDPISGHTALYWYRQSLGQGLEFLIYFQGNSAPDKSGLPSDRFSAERTGGSVSTLTIQRTQQEDSAVYLCASSRDRGGETQYFGPGTRLLVL.

The chain's CDR3 is CASSSGPHNEQFF. In DNA, the CDR3 is TGTGCCAGCAGTTCAGGTCCTCACAATGAGCAGTTCTTC. The J gene is TRBJ2-1, the V gene TRBV6-1; D not certain. Germline CDR1 is MNHNS and CDR2 is SASEGT. The CDR3 contains 13 residues. V was cut by 5 bases and J by 5 bases, with 10 bases left in between.

V is TRBV5-5 and J is TRBJ2-3, with a tentative D call TRBD2 (5 bases). CDR1 is SGHKS, CDR2 YYEKEE, per germline (reference sequence). Trimming cost V 3 bases and J 5 bases, with 13 bases left between them. The CDR3 is 14 residues long. CDR3 coding DNA: TGTGCCAGCAGCTCAAGAAGGGCGGGAGATACGCAGTATTTT. It specifies CASSSRRAGDTQYF.

This clone has a single count. This chain uses TRBV7-9 with TRBJ1-1; the D gene is possibly TRBD1 (6 bases). The CDR3 is made up of 16 amino acids. Trimming removed 4 bases at V and 0 bases at J, with 15 bases between. CDR1 and CDR2 from the germline V gene are SEHNR and FQNEAQ (reference sequence). This chain's CDR3 is CASSSYPTGMNTEAFF. CDR3 DNA sequence: TGTGCCAGCAGCTCCTACCCGACAGGAATGAACACTGAAGCTTTCTTT.

In regard to this clone: Other DNA sequences in this sample translate to the same CDR3. The rearrangement uses TRBV9 and TRBJ2-3; D is possibly TRBD1 (6 bases). Germline V lookup: CDR1 SGDLS, CDR2 YYNGEE. Trimming stripped 0 bases from V and 6 bases from J, with 11 bases between. The CDR3 has 14 amino acids. CDR3 DNA sequence: TGTGCCAGCAGCGTAGGGAGTAGGGGGGATACGCAGTATTTT. This sequence encodes CASSVGSRGDTQYF.

This chain links TRBV11-2 with TRBJ1-4; weak D call: TRBD1 (5 bases). Trimming cost V 1 base and J 10 bases, with 13 bases left between them. The germline V gene encodes CDR1 SGHAT and CDR2 FQNNGV. CDR3 length: 14 amino acids. The CDR3 loop reads CASSLVGGSGKLFF. The CDR3, as DNA: TGTGCCAGCAGCTTAGTGGGGGGAAGTGGAAAACTGTTTTTT.

The J gene is TRBJ2-7, the V gene TRBV5-4, with 8 bases identical to TRBD1. CDR1 and CDR2 (germline): SGHNT, YYREEE (reference sequence). The CDR3 runs to 14 residues. Losses at the gene ends were 3 bases for V and 2 bases for J; bases not matched to a gene: 4. The CDR3, as DNA: TGTGCCAGCAGCTCCCGGACAGGGCCCTACGAGCAGTACTTC. It translates to CASSSRTGPYEQYF.

The gene calls are TRBV7-8 and TRBJ2-7; 9 bases line up with TRBD2. CDR1 and CDR2 (germline): SGHVS, FQNEAQ. The junction had 10 bases not matched to a gene; V was cut back by 2 bases and J by 2 bases. This CDR3 spans 17 amino acids. CDR3 DNA: TGTGCCAGCAGCTTACTCCGGGGACTAGCATCGGCCTACGAGCAGTACTTC. Translated, it gives CASSLLRGLASAYEQYF.

The chain combines TRBV4-3 with TRBJ2-3; D is possibly TRBD2 (6 bases). Deletions cut 0 bases from V and 4 bases from J, with 11 bases between. Per the germline V gene, CDR1 is LGHNA and CDR2 is YSLEER. This CDR3 contains 15 residues. The CDR3 bases are TGCGCCAGCAGCCAAGACGGCGGGATCGCAGATACGCAGTATTTT. Encoded protein: CASSQDGGIADTQYF.

V gene TRBV7-6 combines with J gene TRBJ2-1, with 16 positions matching TRBD2. This CDR3 has 20 amino acids. J was trimmed by 0 bases and V by 4 bases; bases with no gene match: 9. The germline V gene encodes CDR1 SGHVS and CDR2 FNYEAQ. The CDR3 bases are TGTGCCAGCAGCTCTCCGGGACTAGCGGGAGGGAAGAGCTCCTACAATGAGCAGTTCTTC. This encodes CASSSPGLAGGKSSYNEQFF.

V and J are TRBV5-5 and TRBJ1-1; TRBD1 aligns across 8 bases. The CDR3 has 16 amino acids. Germline CDR1 is SGHKS and CDR2 is YYEKEE (reference sequence). V lost 4 bases to trimming and J lost 5 bases; unmatched junction nucleotides: 13. CDR3 sequence reads: CASSRISDRVGTEAFF. The CDR3 nucleotides read TGTGCCAGCAGCCGCATCTCGGACAGGGTAGGGACTGAAGCTTTCTTT. The whole variable domain, remainder taken from reference TRBV5-5 and TRBJ1-1, is DAGVTQSPTHLIKTRGQQVTLRCSPISGHKSVSWYQQVLGQGPQFIFQYYEKEERGRGNFPDRFSARQFPNYSSELNVNALLLGDSALYLCASSRISDRVGTEAFFGQGTRLTVV.